This entry features one T cell receptor (beta chain) sequence. Its antigen remains unknown. This sample is drawn from a study of CD8 T cells in Susac syndrome. Study outcomes and limitations: The study's TCR sequencing and HLA analysis covered a relatively small number of individuals, and the study acknowledged this.

The healthy controls were matched to patients by age and sex. Germline-derived CDR1 and CDR2 are SQVTM and ANQGSEA. The CDR3 spans 14 residues. Germline trimming cut 4 bases from V and 4 bases from J; bases unmatched to any gene: 6. About 0.5 to 1 ug RNA was reverse transcribed with random hexamers. By means of immunoSEQ multiplex PCR, TCR beta CDR3 spanning 54 Vbeta and 13 Jbeta underwent amplification. From the immunoSEQ multiplex PCR reads, TCRdb called clonotypes with MiXCR, one entry per CDR3 protein. The profile shows tens of thousands of distinct CDR3 sequences, about 93% of them singletons. This chain links TRBV29-1 with TRBJ2-2, with TRBD1 matching over 7 bases. The TCR comes from a human donor in good health. The specimen was CD8+ T cells from PBMCs. CDR3 DNA sequence: TGCAGCGTTGGCCGGGACAGTGTCACCGGGGAGCTGTTTTTT. Translating it yields CSVGRDSVTGELFF.